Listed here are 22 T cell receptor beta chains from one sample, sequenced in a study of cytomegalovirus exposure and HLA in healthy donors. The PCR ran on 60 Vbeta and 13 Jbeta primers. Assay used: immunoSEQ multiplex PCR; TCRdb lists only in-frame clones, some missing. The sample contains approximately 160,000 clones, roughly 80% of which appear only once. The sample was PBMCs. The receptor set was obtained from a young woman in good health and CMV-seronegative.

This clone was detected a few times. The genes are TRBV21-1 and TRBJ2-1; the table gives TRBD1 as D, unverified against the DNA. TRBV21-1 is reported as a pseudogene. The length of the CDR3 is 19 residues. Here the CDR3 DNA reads TGTGCCTTACCCGCCCCCCAAGGGGGCAGTGAGACTGCCTACAATGAGCAGTTCTTC. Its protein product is CALPAPQGGSETAYNEQFF.

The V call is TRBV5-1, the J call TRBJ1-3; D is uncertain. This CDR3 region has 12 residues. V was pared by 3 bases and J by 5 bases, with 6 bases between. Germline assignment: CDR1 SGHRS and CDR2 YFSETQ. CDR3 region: CASSYDRNTIYF. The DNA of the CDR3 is TGCGCCAGCAGCTATGACAGAAACACCATATATTTT.

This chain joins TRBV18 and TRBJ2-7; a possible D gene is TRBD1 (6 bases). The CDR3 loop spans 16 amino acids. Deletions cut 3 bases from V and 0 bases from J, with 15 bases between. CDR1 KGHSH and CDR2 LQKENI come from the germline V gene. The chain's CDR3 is CASSPTPGQISYEQYF. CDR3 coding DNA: TGTGCCAGCTCACCGACCCCGGGACAAATCTCCTACGAGCAGTACTTC.

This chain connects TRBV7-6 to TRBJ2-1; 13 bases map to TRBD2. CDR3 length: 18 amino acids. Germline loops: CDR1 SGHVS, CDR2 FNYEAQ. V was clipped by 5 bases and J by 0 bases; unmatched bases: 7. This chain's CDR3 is CASSHGLAGASSYNEQFF. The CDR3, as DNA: TGTGCCAGCAGCCATGGACTAGCGGGGGCAAGCTCCTACAATGAGCAGTTCTTC.

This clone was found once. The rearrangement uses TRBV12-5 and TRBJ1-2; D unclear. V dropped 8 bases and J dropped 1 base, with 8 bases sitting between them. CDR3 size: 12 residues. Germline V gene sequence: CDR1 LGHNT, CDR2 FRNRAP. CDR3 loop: CASSGSNYGYTF. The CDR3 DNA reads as TGTGCTAGTTCAGGAAGTAACTATGGCTACACCTTC.

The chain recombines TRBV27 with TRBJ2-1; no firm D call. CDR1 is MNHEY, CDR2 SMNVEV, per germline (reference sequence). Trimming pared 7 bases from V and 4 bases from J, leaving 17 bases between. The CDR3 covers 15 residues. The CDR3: CASTSAVGDYNEQFF. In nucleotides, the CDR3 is TGTGCCAGCACCTCAGCCGTCGGAGATTACAATGAGCAGTTCTTC.

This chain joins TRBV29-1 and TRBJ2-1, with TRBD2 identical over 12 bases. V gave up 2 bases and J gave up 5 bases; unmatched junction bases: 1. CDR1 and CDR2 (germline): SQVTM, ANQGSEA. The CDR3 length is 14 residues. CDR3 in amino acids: CSVERTSGNNEQFF. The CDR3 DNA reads TGCAGCGTTGAAAGGACTAGCGGGAACAATGAGCAGTTCTTC.

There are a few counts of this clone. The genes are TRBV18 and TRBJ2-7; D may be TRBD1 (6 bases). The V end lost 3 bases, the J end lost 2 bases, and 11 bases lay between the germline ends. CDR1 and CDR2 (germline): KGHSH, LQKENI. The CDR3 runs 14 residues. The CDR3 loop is CASSPEQGTYEQYF. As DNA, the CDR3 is TGTGCCAGCTCACCTGAACAGGGCACCTACGAGCAGTACTTC.

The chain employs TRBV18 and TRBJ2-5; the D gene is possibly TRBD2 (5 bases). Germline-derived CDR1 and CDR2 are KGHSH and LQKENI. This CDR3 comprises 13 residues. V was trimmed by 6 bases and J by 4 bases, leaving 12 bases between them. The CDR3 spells CASSVGVGETQYF. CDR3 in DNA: TGTGCCAGCTCGGTCGGGGTCGGAGAGACCCAGTACTTC. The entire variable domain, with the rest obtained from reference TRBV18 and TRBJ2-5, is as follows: NAGVMQNPRHLVRRRGQEARLRCSPMKGHSHVYWYRQLPEEGLKFMVYLQKENIIDESGMPKERFSAEFPKEGPSILRIQQVVRGDSAAYFCASSVGVGETQYFGPGTRLLVL.

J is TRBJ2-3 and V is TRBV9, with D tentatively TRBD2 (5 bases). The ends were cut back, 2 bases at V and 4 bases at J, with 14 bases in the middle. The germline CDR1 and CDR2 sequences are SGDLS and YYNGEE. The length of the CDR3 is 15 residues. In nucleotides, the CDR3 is TGTGCCAGCAGCGTCCGCCATACTAGGGCAGATACGCAGTATTTT. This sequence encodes CASSVRHTRADTQYF.

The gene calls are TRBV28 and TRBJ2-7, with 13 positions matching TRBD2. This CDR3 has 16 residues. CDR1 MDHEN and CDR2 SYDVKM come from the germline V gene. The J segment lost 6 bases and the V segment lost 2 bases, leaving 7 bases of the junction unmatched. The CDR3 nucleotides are TGTGCCAGCAGTTTACCCCGGACTAGCGGGAGTGGCGAGCAGTACTTC. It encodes CASSLPRTSGSGEQYF.

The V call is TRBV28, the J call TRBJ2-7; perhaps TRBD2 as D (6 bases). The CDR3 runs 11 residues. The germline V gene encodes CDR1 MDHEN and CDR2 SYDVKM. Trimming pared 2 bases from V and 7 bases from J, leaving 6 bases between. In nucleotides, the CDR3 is TGTGCCAGCAGTTTACGGGAGGAGCAGTACTTC. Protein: CASSLREEQYF.

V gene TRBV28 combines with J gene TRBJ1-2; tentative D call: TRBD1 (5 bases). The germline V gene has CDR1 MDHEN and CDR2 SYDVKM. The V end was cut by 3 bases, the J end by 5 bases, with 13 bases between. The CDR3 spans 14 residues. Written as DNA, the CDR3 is TGTGCCAGCAGTTTGTCCAGGGTAGGGTATGGCTACACCTTC. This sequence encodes CASSLSRVGYGYTF.

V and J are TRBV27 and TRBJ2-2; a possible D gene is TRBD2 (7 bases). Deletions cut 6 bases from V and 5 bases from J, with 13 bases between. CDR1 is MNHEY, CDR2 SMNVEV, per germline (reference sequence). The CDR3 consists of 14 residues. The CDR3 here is CASRRGGLTGELFF. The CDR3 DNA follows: TGTGCCAGCAGAAGGGGGGGGCTTACCGGGGAGCTGTTTTTT.

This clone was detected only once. DNA of the CDR3: TGTGCCAGCAGCTTCGGCAGGGGGTACGAGCAGTACTTC. Amino acid sequence: CASSFGRGYEQYF. The chain couples TRBV7-3 to TRBJ2-7; 7 nucleotides match TRBD1. V was clipped by 3 bases and J by 4 bases; unmatched bases: 3. The CDR3 spans 13 residues. Germline-derived CDR1 and CDR2 are SGHTA and FQGTGA.

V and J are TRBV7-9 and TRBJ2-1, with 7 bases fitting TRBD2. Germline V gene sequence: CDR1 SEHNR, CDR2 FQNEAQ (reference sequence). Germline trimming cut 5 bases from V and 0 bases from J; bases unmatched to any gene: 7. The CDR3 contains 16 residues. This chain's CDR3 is CASSPMAGVSYNEQFF. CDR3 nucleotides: TGTGCCAGCAGCCCCATGGCGGGAGTCTCCTACAATGAGCAGTTCTTC. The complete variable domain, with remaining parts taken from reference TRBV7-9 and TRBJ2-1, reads DTGVSQNPRHKITKRGQNVTFRCDPISEHNRLYWYRQTLGQGPEFLTYFQNEAQLEKSRLLSDRFSAERPKGSFSTLEIQRTEQGDSAMYLCASSPMAGVSYNEQFFGPGTRLTVL.

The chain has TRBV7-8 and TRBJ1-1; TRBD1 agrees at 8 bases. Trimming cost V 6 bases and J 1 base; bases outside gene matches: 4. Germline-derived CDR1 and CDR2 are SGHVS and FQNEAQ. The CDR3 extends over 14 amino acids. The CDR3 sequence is CASRPGTGNTEAFF. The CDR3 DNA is TGTGCCAGCAGGCCCGGGACAGGGAACACTGAAGCTTTCTTT. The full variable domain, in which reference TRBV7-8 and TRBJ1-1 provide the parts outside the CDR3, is GAGVSQSPRYKVAKRGQDVALRCDPISGHVSLFWYQQALGQGPEFLTYFQNEAQLDKSGLPSDRFFAERPEGSVSTLKIQRTQQEDSAVYLCASRPGTGNTEAFFGQGTRLTVV.

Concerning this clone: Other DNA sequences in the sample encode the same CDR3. CDR3 sequence: CASSDRGTEAFF. The CDR3 DNA sequence: TGTGCCAGCTCGGACAGGGGCACTGAAGCTTTCTTT. This sequence joins TRBV27 and TRBJ1-1; 9 bases fit TRBD1. There are 12 residues in the CDR3. V shed 8 bases, J shed 4 bases, and the junction held 2 bases outside the gene matches. Germline V gene data show CDR1 as MNHEY and CDR2 as SMNVEV (reference sequence).

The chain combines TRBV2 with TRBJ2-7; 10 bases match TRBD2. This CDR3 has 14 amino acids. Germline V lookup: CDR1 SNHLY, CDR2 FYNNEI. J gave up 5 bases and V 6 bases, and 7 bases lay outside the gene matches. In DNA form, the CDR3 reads TGTGCCAGCAGAGGGACTAGCGCTGGCGACGAGCAGTACTTC. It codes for CASRGTSAGDEQYF.

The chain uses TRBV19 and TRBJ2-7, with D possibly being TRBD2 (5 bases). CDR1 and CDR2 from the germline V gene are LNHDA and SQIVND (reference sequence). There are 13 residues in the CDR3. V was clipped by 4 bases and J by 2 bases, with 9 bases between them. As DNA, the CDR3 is TGTGCCAGTAGTACCGGACTTACCTACGAGCAGTACTTC. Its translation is CASSTGLTYEQYF.

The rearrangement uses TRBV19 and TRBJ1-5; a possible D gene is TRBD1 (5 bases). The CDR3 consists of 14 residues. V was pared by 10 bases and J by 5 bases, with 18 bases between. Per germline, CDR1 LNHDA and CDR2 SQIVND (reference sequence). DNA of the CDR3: TGTGCCACCGGGGGGTCTCGGGGGTATCAGCCCCAGCATTTT. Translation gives CATGGSRGYQPQHF.

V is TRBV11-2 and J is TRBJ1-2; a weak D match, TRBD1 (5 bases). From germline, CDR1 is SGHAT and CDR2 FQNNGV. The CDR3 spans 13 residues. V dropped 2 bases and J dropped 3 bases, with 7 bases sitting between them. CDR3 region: CASSLTGDYGYTF. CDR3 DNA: TGTGCCAGCAGCTTAACGGGGGACTATGGCTACACCTTC.